This TCR beta chain appears in the sequencing data of a study of T cell responses to AZD1222 COVID-19 vaccine. Study conclusions and caveats: Spike was spanned by vaccine-associated CD4 TCRs, which were dominant at 160-218 and 743-854. Donor demographics were predominantly white British with a female majority; clonal diversity may be underestimated. Seropositive AZD1222 recipients at baseline numbered only five or six.

Pooled samples include second doses given at about 4 or 12 weeks. The CDR3 totals 15 residues. CDR1 is SGHRS and CDR2 is YFSETQ in the germline V gene. The ends were cut back, 4 bases at V and 0 bases at J, with 11 bases in the middle. Turning to this clone: Its antigen remains unknown.

Using immunoSEQ multiplex PCR, the repertoire was profiled, and TCRdb retains in-frame clones only, with some absent. Found here are tens of thousands of clones, roughly nine tenths of them singletons; the top ten hold around 5%. The material was peripheral blood, obtained 28 days after the second AZD1222 dose. The TCR was taken from an adult who received the AZD1222 COVID-19 vaccine. The chain is built from TRBV5-1 and TRBJ2-1, with no clear D. For the CDR3, the DNA is TGCGCCAGCAGCAAAGACGGAAGCTCCTACAATGAGCAGTTCTTC. It translates to CASSKDGSSYNEQFF.